A single sample gave rise to the 8 T cell receptor beta chains below, sequenced in a study of shared clonotypes between healthy human individuals. The method was immunoSEQ multiplex PCR; TCRdb's version includes in-frame clones alone and lacks a portion of them. The data show millions of clones, over 85% seen once. The sequenced sample was naive CD4+ T cells from PBMCs. Documented subset: CD45RA+ positively selected. These receptors came from a man aged 18 to 35 in good health. Some clones in this sample may be carry-over from other donors' samples.

V is TRBV15 and J is TRBJ1-1, with D uncertain. The length of the CDR3 is 13 residues. The germline CDR1 and CDR2 sequences are LNHNV and YYDKDF (reference sequence). Trimming stripped 0 bases from V and 5 bases from J, with 7 bases between. The CDR3 sequence: CATSRDLRTEAFF. CDR3 coding DNA: TGTGCCACCAGCAGAGATTTGCGGACTGAAGCTTTCTTT. Combining the CDR3 with reference TRBV15 and TRBJ1-1 gives the whole variable domain DAMVIQNPRYQVTQFGKPVTLSCSQTLNHNVMYWYQQKSSQAPKLLFHYYDKDFNNEADTPDNFQSRRPNTSFCFLDIRSPGLGDTAMYLCATSRDLRTEAFFGQGTRLTVV.

This chain links TRBV7-9 with TRBJ1-1; 7 nucleotides line up with TRBD1. Trimming cost V 6 bases and J 1 base; bases outside gene matches: 5. The CDR3 extends over 14 amino acids. Germline V lookup: CDR1 SEHNR, CDR2 FQNEAQ (reference sequence). CDR3 in amino acids: CASSTGARNTEAFF. CDR3 DNA: TGTGCCAGCAGTACAGGGGCCCGGAACACTGAAGCTTTCTTT.

CDR3 in amino acids: CASSLRGPLGQFF. In DNA form, the CDR3 reads TGTGCCAGTAGTCTCAGGGGTCCCCTTGGGCAGTTCTTC. The chain combines TRBV19 with TRBJ2-1, with a possible D match to TRBD1 (6 bases). Trimming left V 5 bases short and J 12 bases short, with 17 bases between. Per germline, CDR1 LNHDA and CDR2 SQIVND (reference sequence). The CDR3 is 13 amino acids. Full variable domain (remainder filled in from reference TRBV19 and TRBJ2-1): DGGITQSPKYLFRKEGQNVTLSCEQNLNHDAMYWYRQDPGQGLRLIYYSQIVNDFQKGDIAEGYSVSREKKESFPLTVTSAQKNPTAFYLCASSLRGPLGQFFGPGTRLTVL.

The genes are TRBV6-5 and TRBJ2-1, with TRBD2 matching over 8 bases. V lost 8 bases to trimming and J lost 7 bases; unmatched junction nucleotides: 10. Germline assignment: CDR1 MNHEY and CDR2 SVGAGI. The CDR3 has 14 residues. The CDR3 DNA follows: TGTGCCAGCCGGCGGGGGGAGTATGGGAATGAGCAGTTCTTC. This translates into CASRRGEYGNEQFF.

The rearrangement joins TRBV9 to TRBJ1-3, with D unresolved. Trimming removed 4 bases from V and 3 bases from J, with 11 bases in between. Germline V gives CDR1 SGDLS, CDR2 YYNGEE. CDR3 length: 14 amino acids. CDR3 sequence: CASSQASIGNTIYF. In DNA, the CDR3 is TGTGCCAGCAGCCAGGCAAGCATTGGAAACACCATATATTTT.

The chain uses TRBV5-1 and TRBJ2-3; 10 bases are a match to TRBD1. CDR3 length: 15 amino acids. The germline V gene has CDR1 SGHRS and CDR2 YFSETQ. The trim removed 7 bases at V and 5 bases at J, leaving 10 bases unmatched. For the CDR3, the DNA is TGCGCCAGCCTTCCGGGACAGGGGATTGTAGATACGCAGTATTTT. Protein product: CASLPGQGIVDTQYF.

V and J are TRBV30 and TRBJ2-1; D gene ambiguous. The CDR3 consists of 12 residues. V dropped 3 bases and J dropped 5 bases, with 8 bases sitting between them. CDR1 GTSNPN and CDR2 SVGIG come from the germline V gene (reference sequence). CDR3 nucleotide sequence: TGTGCCTGGAGCGGCCTAAACAATGAGCAGTTCTTC. It translates to CAWSGLNNEQFF.

The chain uses TRBV5-1 and TRBJ1-2; D unresolved. Between the trimmed V and J ends, which lost 0 bases and 4 bases, there was a span of 7 bases. This CDR3 contains 13 residues. The germline V gene encodes CDR1 SGHRS and CDR2 YFSETQ. The CDR3, as DNA: TGCGCCAGCAGCTTGGAACCAACCTATGGCTACACCTTC. Protein: CASSLEPTYGYTF. Combining the CDR3 with reference TRBV5-1 and TRBJ1-2 gives the whole variable domain KAGVTQTPRYLIKTRGQQVTLSCSPISGHRSVSWYQQTPGQGLQFLFEYFSETQRNKGNFPGRFSGRQFSNSRSEMNVSTLELGDSALYLCASSLEPTYGYTFGSGTRLTVV.